Detailed here is one T cell receptor (beta chain). This sample stems from a study of T cells in Graves' hyperthyroidism and ophthalmopathy. Study at large: Upon initial diagnosis and before any treatment, peripheral blood was collected.

Amplification targeted TCR beta CDR3 regions from RNA transcripts. First-round RT-PCR of the TCR CDR3 relied on the HTBI primer set. TCRdb re-called the multiplex PCR reads through MiXCR, storing one row per CDR3 protein. Of 600,000 to 900,000 distinct CDR3 sequences listed, 15% to 20% are singletons. The clonotype was recovered from a man younger than 30 with Graves' hyperthyroidism. Sequencing was done on a sample of blood.

The CDR3 DNA sequence: TGCAGTGCTAGACAGGGGGCGCGAAACATTCAGTACTTC. Its protein is CSARQGARNIQYF. The chain employs TRBV20-1 and TRBJ2-4; 8 bases match TRBD1. The CDR3 has 13 residues. Germline V lookup: CDR1 DFQATT, CDR2 SNEGSKA (reference sequence). The junction had 3 bases not matched to a gene; V was cut back by 2 bases and J by 6 bases.